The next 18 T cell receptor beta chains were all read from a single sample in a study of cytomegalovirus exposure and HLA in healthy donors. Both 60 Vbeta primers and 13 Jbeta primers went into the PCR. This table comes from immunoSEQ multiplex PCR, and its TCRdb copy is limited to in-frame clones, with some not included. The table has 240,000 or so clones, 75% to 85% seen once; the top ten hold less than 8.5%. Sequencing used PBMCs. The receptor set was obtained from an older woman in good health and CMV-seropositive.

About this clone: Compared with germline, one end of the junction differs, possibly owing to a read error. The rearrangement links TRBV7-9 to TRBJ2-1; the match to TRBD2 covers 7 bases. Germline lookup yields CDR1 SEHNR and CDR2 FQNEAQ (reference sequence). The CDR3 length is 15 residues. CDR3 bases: TGTTCCAGCAACAGAGGGACTACCTCTCTGGATGAGCAGTTCTTC. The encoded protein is CSSNRGTTSLDEQFF.

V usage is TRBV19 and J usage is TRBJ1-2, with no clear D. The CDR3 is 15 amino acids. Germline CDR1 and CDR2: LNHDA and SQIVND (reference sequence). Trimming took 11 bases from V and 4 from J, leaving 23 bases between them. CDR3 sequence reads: CAPRRGLYSGYGYTF. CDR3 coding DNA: TGTGCCCCGAGGCGGGGTCTATACTCCGGCTATGGCTACACCTTC. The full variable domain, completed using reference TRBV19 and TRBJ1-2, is DGGITQSPKYLFRKEGQNVTLSCEQNLNHDAMYWYRQDPGQGLRLIYYSQIVNDFQKGDIAEGYSVSREKKESFPLTVTSAQKNPTAFYLCAPRRGLYSGYGYTFGSGTRLTVV.

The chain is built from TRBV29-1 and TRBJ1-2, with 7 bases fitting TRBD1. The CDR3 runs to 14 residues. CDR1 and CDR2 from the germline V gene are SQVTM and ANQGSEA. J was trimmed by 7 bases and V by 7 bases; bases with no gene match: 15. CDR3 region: CSARGQEGKGGYTF. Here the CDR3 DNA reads TGCAGCGCAAGAGGACAGGAGGGAAAGGGTGGCTACACCTTC. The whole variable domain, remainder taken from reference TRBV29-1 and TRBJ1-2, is SAVISQKPSRDICQRGTSLTIQCQVDSQVTMMFWYRQQPGQSLTLIATANQGSEATYESGFVIDKFPISRPNLTFSTLTVSNMSPEDSSIYLCSARGQEGKGGYTFGSGTRLTVV.

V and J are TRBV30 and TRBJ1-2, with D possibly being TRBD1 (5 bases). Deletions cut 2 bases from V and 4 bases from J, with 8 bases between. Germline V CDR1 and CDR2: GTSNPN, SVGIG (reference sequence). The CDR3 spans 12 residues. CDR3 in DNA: TGTGCCTGGAGTCGTGACAGCTATGGCTACACCTTC. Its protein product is CAWSRDSYGYTF.

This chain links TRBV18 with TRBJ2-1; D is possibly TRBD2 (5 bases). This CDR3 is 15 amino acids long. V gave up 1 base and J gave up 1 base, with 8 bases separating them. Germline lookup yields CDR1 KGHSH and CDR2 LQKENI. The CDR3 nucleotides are TGTGCCAGCTCACCACTAGCGAAGTCCTACAATGAGCAGTTCTTC. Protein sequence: CASSPLAKSYNEQFF.

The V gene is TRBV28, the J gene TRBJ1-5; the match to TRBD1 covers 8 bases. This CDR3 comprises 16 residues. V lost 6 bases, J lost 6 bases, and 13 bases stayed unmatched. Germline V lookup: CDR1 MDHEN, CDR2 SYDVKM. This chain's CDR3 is CASSHHRGGKSQPQHF. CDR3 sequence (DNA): TGTGCCAGCAGCCACCACAGGGGGGGGAAAAGTCAGCCCCAGCATTTT. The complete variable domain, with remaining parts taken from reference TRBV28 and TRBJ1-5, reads DVKVTQSSRYLVKRTGEKVFLECVQDMDHENMFWYRQDPGLGLRLIYFSYDVKMKEKGDIPEGYSVSREKKERFSLILESASTNQTSMYLCASSHHRGGKSQPQHFGDGTRLSIL.

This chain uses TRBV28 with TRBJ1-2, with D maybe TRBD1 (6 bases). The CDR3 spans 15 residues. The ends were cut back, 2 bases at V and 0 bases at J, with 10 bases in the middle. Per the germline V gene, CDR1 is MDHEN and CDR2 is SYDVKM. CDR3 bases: TGTGCCAGCAGTTTAAGCACAGGGTCTAACTATGGCTACACCTTC. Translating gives CASSLSTGSNYGYTF.

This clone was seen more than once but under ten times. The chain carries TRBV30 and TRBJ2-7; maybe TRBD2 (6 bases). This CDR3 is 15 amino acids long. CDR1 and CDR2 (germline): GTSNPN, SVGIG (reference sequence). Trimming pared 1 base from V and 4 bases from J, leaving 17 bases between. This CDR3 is CAWSARLVSKYEQYF. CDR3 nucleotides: TGTGCCTGGAGTGCTCGACTAGTCTCGAAGTACGAGCAGTACTTC.

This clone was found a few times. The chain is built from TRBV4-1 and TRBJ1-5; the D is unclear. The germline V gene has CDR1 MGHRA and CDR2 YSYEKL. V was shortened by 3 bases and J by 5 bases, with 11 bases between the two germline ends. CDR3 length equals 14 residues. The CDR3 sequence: CASSQGQLYQPQHF. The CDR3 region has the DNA TGCGCCAGCAGCCAGGGCCAGTTGTATCAGCCCCAGCATTTT.

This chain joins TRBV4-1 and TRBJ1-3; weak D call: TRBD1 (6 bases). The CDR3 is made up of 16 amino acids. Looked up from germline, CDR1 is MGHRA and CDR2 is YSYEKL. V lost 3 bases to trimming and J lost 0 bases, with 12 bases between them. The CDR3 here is CASSHKQGNSGNTIYF. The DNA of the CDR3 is TGCGCCAGCAGCCACAAACAGGGAAACTCTGGAAACACCATATATTTT.

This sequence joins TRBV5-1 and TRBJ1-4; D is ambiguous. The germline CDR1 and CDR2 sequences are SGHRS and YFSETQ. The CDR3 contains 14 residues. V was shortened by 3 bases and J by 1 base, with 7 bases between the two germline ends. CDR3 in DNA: TGCGCCAGCAGCTCACATGGAACTAATGAAAAACTGTTTTTT. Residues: CASSSHGTNEKLFF.

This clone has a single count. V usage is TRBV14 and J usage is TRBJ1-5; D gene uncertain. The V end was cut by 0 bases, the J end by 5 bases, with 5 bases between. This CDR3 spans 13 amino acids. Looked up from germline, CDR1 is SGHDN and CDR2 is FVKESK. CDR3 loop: CASSQDRYQPQHF. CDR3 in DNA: TGTGCCAGCAGCCAAGACAGATATCAGCCCCAGCATTTT.

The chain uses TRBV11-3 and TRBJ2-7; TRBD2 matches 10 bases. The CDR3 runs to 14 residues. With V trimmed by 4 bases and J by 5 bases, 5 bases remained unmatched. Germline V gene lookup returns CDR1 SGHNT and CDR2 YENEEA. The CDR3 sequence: CASSSSGRANEQYF. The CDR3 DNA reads TGTGCCAGCAGCTCAAGCGGGAGGGCTAACGAGCAGTACTTC.

CDR3 region: CASSLGGTGGYEQYF. DNA of the CDR3: TGTGCCAGCAGTTTGGGGGGGACAGGGGGCTACGAGCAGTACTTC. The rearrangement uses TRBV28 and TRBJ2-7, with 11 positions matching TRBD1. V gave up 3 bases and J gave up 3 bases; unmatched junction bases: 4. CDR1 and CDR2 from the germline V gene are MDHEN and SYDVKM. This CDR3 contains 15 residues.

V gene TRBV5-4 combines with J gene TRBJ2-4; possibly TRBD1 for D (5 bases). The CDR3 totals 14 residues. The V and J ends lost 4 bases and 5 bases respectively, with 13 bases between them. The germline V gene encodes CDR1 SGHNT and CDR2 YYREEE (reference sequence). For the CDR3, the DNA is TGTGCCAGCAGCGCGAAGGGGATTCAAAACATTCAGTACTTC. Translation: CASSAKGIQNIQYF.

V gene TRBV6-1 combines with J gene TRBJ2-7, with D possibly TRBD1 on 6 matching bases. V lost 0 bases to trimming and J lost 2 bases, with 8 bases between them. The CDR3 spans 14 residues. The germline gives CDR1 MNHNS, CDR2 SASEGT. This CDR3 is CASSEAAGAYEQYF. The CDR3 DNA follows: TGTGCCAGCAGTGAAGCGGCAGGGGCCTACGAGCAGTACTTC.

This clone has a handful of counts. CDR3 sequence: CASSLGAGSYNEQFF. DNA of the CDR3: TGCGCCAGCAGCTTGGGAGCGGGGTCCTACAATGAGCAGTTCTTC. V usage is TRBV5-1 and J usage is TRBJ2-1; TRBD2 matches at 7 bases. CDR1 SGHRS and CDR2 YFSETQ come from the germline V gene. The ends lost 0 bases at V and 1 base at J; junction bases unmatched: 1. The length of the CDR3 is 15 residues.

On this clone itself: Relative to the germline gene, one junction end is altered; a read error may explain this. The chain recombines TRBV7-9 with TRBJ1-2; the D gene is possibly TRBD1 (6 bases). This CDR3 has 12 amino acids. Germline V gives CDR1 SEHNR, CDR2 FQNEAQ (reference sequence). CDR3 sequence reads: CSSGTPNYGYTF. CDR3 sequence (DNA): TGTTCCAGCGGGACACCGAACTATGGCTACACCTTC.